This T cell receptor beta chain was obtained from a study of quantifying T cell responses using KT2 cells. Study context: RNA was reverse transcribed with TCR alpha and beta constant-region primers. Under optimum conditions, T4 ligation efficiency was estimated at more than 8%.

Germline assignment: CDR1 SNHLY and CDR2 FYNNEI. The CDR3 totals 14 residues. V was clipped by 6 bases and J by 10 bases, with 16 bases between them. There are a few counts of this clonotype. KT2, a clone with a known TCR, was spiked into unfractionated PBMC. Different KT2-to-PBMC ratios were created with a constant PBMC count. A single-stranded UMI oligo with SP2 sequence was ligated to cDNA 3' ends. First-round PCR used three to five cycles and beta primers RC1.1 and RC1.2 covering TRBC1 and TRBC2. A single record per CDR3 protein comes from TCRdb applying MiXCR to the UMI-ligation and nested PCR reads. Of just under 50,000 distinct CDR3 sequences in the sample, roughly 11% were seen once.

This sequence originates from a human donor. The rearrangement joins TRBV2 to TRBJ1-6; D uncertain. What was sequenced was PBMCs spiked with cells of the T cell clone KT2. This chain's CDR3 is CASRARGILSPLHF. CDR3 bases: TGTGCCAGCAGGGCCCGAGGAATTCTCTCACCCCTCCACTTT.